The clone carrying this T cell receptor (beta chain) was detected once. Some clones are missing from TCRdb's copy, which holds only in-frame ones; the method was immunoSEQ multiplex PCR. The repertoire holds tens of thousands of clones, with around 87% as singletons. The data belong to a study of blood T cell repertoires in COVID-19. Overall study context: T cells, B-cell-depleted T cells, or PBMCs provided the cDNA or gDNA that served as material.

Germline CDR1 reads SGHDT; CDR2 reads YYEEEE. J gave up 8 bases and V 4 bases, and 7 bases lay outside the gene matches. This CDR3 spans 14 amino acids. The source is a man at least 80 years old with active or convalescent COVID-19. Source material: peripheral blood. The rearrangement joins TRBV5-6 to TRBJ1-5; TRBD1 matches at 9 bases. The CDR3 DNA is TGTGCCAGCAGCGAACAGGGGGCGTTTAAGCCCCAGCATTTT. Its translation is CASSEQGAFKPQHF.